This T cell receptor (beta chain) was sequenced during a study of radiation and T cells in renal cell carcinoma (TCRdb year 2020). Background on the whole study: In total, 50 to 60 samples underwent TCR beta sequencing: 25 or so tumors plus 27 peripheral blood samples. The final blood draw was performed at 4 weeks after radiation, at the same time as nephrectomy. In the approximately 53 samples combined, some 4,000,000 unique CDR3 nucleotide sequences were found, encoding 2 million to 3 million unique CDR3 amino acid sequences. Points the paper makes about the study in general: Blood repertoire dynamics were not followed beyond 4 weeks after treatment. With a single-armed trial design, the study had no way to address how radiation dose or scheduling affects the TCR repertoire. No pretreatment tumor biopsies were available, so the baseline intratumoral presence of clonotypes could not be determined. Top tumor clonotypes rose in blood from baseline to 2 weeks post-radiation, then contracted by 4 weeks, suggesting transient expansion of tumor-resident clones.

The time point label for this specimen denotes: blood 4 weeks post-SBRT, at nephrectomy. This specimen's treatment or condition label, interpreted: 15 Gy SBRT to primary tumor, nephrectomy 4 weeks later. The samples were obtained from a clinical trial, where primary renal cell carcinomas were treated with 15 Gy stereotactic body radiation therapy and then removed by nephrectomy 4 weeks afterward. To follow tumor-enriched clonotypes, serial peripheral blood was collected from radiation-treated patients at baseline and at 2 weeks and 4 weeks after SBRT. Every patient had renal cell carcinoma of clear cell pathology. The QIAamp DNA Blood Mini Kit (Qiagen) was used to prepare genomic DNA for TCR sequencing. The analyses included just those samples that passed every quality control check. From its cysteine to its phenylalanine, the CDR3 spans 15 amino acids. Solely the CDR3 DNA is kept, with 45 bases framed from the first base. CDR1 and CDR2 are read off the germline V gene (reference sequence) as GTSNPN and SVGIG. V is cut by 0 bases and J by 3 bases, and the space between the germline ends is 11 bases.

Notes on this clone: Its specific antigen is unknown. Per-nucleotide qualities are absent, and no much larger clonotype sits a single base away.

TCR beta libraries were generated from genomic DNA with the immunoSEQ kit, following the manufacturer's recommendations. Library preparation used a first multiplex PCR with proprietary primers, then a second PCR adding unique barcodes, with bead cleanups after each round. Each sample batch included a kit-provided positive control reaction and a negative control reaction. The final libraries were assessed on an Agilent 4200 TapeStation D1000 ScreenTape, pooled by volume, and quantified by qPCR. Sequencing was performed on an Illumina NextSeq500 using a MidOutput 150-cycle cartridge, with 156 Read1 cycles, 15 Index1 cycles, and the kit custom primers. The pooled library was loaded at around 0.98 pM, with an approximately 21% PhiX control spiked in. Per the original workflow: Vendor-processed data were analyzed in R, and a clonotype was defined as all T cells sharing the same CDR3 nucleotide sequence. In the clone abundance analyses, frequencies in each sample were normalized to that sample's 10,000 most abundant clones. Public T cell clones, which averaged fewer than five per sample, were removed prior to analysis. An abundance difference of at least 32-fold between compartments was the criterion for calling clonotypes tumor-enriched or baseline blood-enriched. A beta-binomial differential abundance model was used to identify clonotypes that were expanded or contracted between blood time points. Tumor-blood repertoire similarity was measured with the Baroni-Urbani and Buser coefficient, and group comparisons used two-tailed Wilcoxon tests in R. Imported from immuneACCESS, the table was reduced by TCRdb to in-frame sequences with V and J called. These copies leave out some clones; in studies compared against another copy, an unresolved V gene accounts for under half, and the cause of the remainder is not known. That table supplies the V and J calls and clone size; D and trimming were determined from the DNA. In this sample the table shows 120,000 to 150,000 clones, around 88% of which occur a single time. Jointly, the top ten make up under 20% of the sample.

The sequence is built from TRBV30 and TRBJ2-2; the D region may be TRBD1 or TRBD2, each matching 6 bases equally. This sequence was found in a woman between 50 and 59 years old with renal cell carcinoma. The specimen comprised blood, sampled from a patient whose treatment included radiotherapy and nephrectomy. The DNA reads as follows: TGTGCCTGGAGTGTATGGGGGGCTGACACCGGGGAGCTGTTTTTT. Translated, this gives CAWSVWGADTGELFF.